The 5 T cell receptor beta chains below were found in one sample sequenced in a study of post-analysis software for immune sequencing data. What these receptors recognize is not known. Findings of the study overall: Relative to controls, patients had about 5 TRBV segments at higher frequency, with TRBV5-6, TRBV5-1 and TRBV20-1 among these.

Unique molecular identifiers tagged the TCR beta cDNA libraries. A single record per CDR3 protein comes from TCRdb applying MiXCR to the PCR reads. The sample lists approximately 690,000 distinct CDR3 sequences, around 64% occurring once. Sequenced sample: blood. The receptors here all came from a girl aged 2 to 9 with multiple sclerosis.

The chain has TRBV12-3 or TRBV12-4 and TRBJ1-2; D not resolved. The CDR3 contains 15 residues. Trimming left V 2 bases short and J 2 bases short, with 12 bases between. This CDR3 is CASSLRLSQNYGYTF. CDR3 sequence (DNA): TGTGCCAGCAGTTTAAGGTTAAGTCAGAACTATGGCTACACCTTC.

The CDR3 here is CASSSLGGEAHGSTDTQYF. The CDR3 region has the DNA TGTGCCAGCAGTTCTCTTGGGGGGGAGGCCCATGGGAGCACAGATACGCAGTATTTT. The chain carries TRBV12-3 or TRBV12-4 and TRBJ2-3; 7 nucleotides match TRBD2. This CDR3 comprises 19 residues. V dropped 4 bases and J dropped 0; count of bases not matched to a gene: 16.

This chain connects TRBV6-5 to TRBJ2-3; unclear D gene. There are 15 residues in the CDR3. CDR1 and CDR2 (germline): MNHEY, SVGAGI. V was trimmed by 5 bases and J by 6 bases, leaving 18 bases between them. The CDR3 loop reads CASSPPQWSSDTQYF. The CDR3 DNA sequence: TGTGCCAGCAGTCCCCCCCAATGGTCCTCGGATACGCAGTATTTT.

DNA for the CDR3: TGTGCCAGCAGTCCGGACAGGGGGCACTGGTCACCCCTCCACTTT. Translating gives CASSPDRGHWSPLHF. The V call is TRBV12-3 or TRBV12-4, the J call TRBJ1-6, with TRBD1 matching over 11 bases. This CDR3 is built from 15 residues. V gave up 5 bases and J gave up 10 bases; unmatched junction bases: 7.

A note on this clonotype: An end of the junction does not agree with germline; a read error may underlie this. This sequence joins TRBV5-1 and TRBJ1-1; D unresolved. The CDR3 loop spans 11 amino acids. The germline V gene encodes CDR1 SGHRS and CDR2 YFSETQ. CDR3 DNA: TGTGCCAGCAGCTTAGAGACTGAAGCTTTCTTT. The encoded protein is CASSLETEAFF.